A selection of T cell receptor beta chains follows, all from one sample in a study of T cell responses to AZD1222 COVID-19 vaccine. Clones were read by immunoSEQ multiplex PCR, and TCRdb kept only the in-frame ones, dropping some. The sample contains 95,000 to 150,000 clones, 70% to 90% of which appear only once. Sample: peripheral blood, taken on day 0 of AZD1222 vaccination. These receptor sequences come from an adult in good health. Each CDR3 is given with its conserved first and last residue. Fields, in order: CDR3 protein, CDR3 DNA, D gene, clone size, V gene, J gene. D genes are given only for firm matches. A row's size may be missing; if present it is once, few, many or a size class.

CDR3aa: CASRTGLANYGYTF; CDR3nt: TGTGCCAGCAGAACAGGTCTAGCTAACTATGGCTACACCTTC; d_gene: .; abundance: .; v_gene: TRBV28; j_gene: TRBJ1-2
CDR3aa: CASSRNRGQDEQFF; CDR3nt: TGTGCCAGCAGCCGAAACAGGGGGCAAGATGAGCAGTTCTTC; d_gene: TRBD1; abundance: .; v_gene: TRBV3-1/TRBV3-2; j_gene: TRBJ2-1
CDR3aa: CASSLVALSSEQFF; CDR3nt: TGTGCCAGCAGCTTAGTTGCGCTTTCTAGTGAGCAGTTCTTC; d_gene: .; abundance: .; v_gene: TRBV7-9; j_gene: TRBJ2-1
CDR3aa: CASSPDLTGYEQYF; CDR3nt: TGTGCCAGCAGCCCGGACCTGACCGGCTACGAGCAGTACTTC; d_gene: .; abundance: .; v_gene: TRBV5-4; j_gene: TRBJ2-7
CDR3aa: CASSVVWGGQGTEAFF; CDR3nt: TGTGCCAGCAGCGTAGTTTGGGGAGGACAGGGGACTGAAGCTTTCTTT; d_gene: TRBD1; abundance: .; v_gene: TRBV9; j_gene: TRBJ1-1
CDR3aa: CASSFSQDSFNQPQHF; CDR3nt: TGTGCCAGCAGTTTCAGCCAGGACAGCTTCAATCAGCCCCAGCATTTT; d_gene: .; abundance: .; v_gene: TRBV28; j_gene: TRBJ1-5
CDR3aa: CASSKMGQGKWQNIQYF; CDR3nt: TGTGCCAGTAGTAAGATGGGACAGGGCAAGTGGCAAAACATTCAGTACTTC; d_gene: TRBD1; abundance: once; v_gene: TRBV19; j_gene: TRBJ2-4
CDR3aa: CASSRYLGSEQYF; CDR3nt: TGCGCCAGCAGCCGATACTTAGGTAGCGAGCAGTACTTC; d_gene: .; abundance: few; v_gene: TRBV4-1; j_gene: TRBJ2-7
CDR3aa: CAWSPPERGPGYSLFF; CDR3nt: TGTGCCTGGAGTCCTCCGGAGAGGGGACCGGGCTATTCGTTGTTTTTT; d_gene: .; abundance: .; v_gene: TRBV30; j_gene: TRBJ1-4
CDR3aa: CASSSYVEQYF; CDR3nt: TGTGCCAGCAGCTCATATGTCGAGCAGTACTTC; d_gene: .; abundance: .; v_gene: TRBV11-2; j_gene: TRBJ2-7
CDR3aa: CASSATASGPGWRNEQFF; CDR3nt: TGTGCTAGCAGCGCTACCGCTAGCGGCCCTGGGTGGCGCAATGAGCAGTTCTTC; d_gene: TRBD2; abundance: .; v_gene: TRBV7-7; j_gene: TRBJ2-1
CDR3aa: CASTRERRAFF; CDR3nt: TGTGCCAGCACGAGGGAGCGGAGGGCTTTCTTT; d_gene: .; abundance: .; v_gene: TRBV6-5; j_gene: TRBJ1-1
CDR3aa: CASSQLRTRTEAFF; CDR3nt: TGTGCCAGCAGCCAGCTCCGGACGCGCACTGAAGCTTTCTTT; d_gene: .; abundance: .; v_gene: TRBV14; j_gene: TRBJ1-1
CDR3aa: CASSIGLDNYGYTF; CDR3nt: TGTGCCAGTAGTATCGGATTAGACAACTATGGCTACACCTTC; d_gene: .; abundance: .; v_gene: TRBV19; j_gene: TRBJ1-2
CDR3aa: CASTEGWDFTEAFF; CDR3nt: TGTGCCAGCACCGAGGGTTGGGACTTCACTGAAGCTTTCTTT; d_gene: .; abundance: .; v_gene: TRBV11-2; j_gene: TRBJ1-1
CDR3aa: CASSADRGSPLHF; CDR3nt: TGTGCCAGTAGTGCTGACAGGGGTTCACCCCTCCACTTT; d_gene: TRBD1; abundance: .; v_gene: TRBV19; j_gene: TRBJ1-6
CDR3aa: CASNLDRGPEAFF; CDR3nt: TGTGCCAGCAACCTGGACAGGGGTCCTGAAGCTTTCTTT; d_gene: TRBD1; abundance: .; v_gene: TRBV6-5; j_gene: TRBJ1-1
CDR3aa: CASSLTGYESDTQYF; CDR3nt: TGTGCCAGCAGCCTGACAGGTTATGAATCAGATACGCAGTATTTT; d_gene: .; abundance: few; v_gene: TRBV11-3; j_gene: TRBJ2-3
CDR3aa: CASSDDVRGPLNTEAFF; CDR3nt: TGCGCCAGCAGTGACGACGTAAGGGGCCCCTTGAACACTGAAGCTTTCTTT; d_gene: .; abundance: .; v_gene: TRBV10-2; j_gene: TRBJ1-1
CDR3aa: CASSLRQTEAFF; CDR3nt: TGTGCCAGCAGCTTACGGCAGACTGAAGCTTTCTTT; d_gene: .; abundance: .; v_gene: TRBV11-2; j_gene: TRBJ1-1
CDR3aa: CASNANGLAGTLTDTQYF; CDR3nt: TGTGCCAGCAATGCAAACGGACTAGCGGGAACCCTCACAGATACGCAGTATTTT; d_gene: TRBD2; abundance: few; v_gene: TRBV28; j_gene: TRBJ2-3
CDR3aa: CASSLWSGGSSGNTIYF; CDR3nt: TGTGCCAGCAGTTTGTGGTCGGGAGGCAGCTCTGGAAACACCATATATTTT; d_gene: .; abundance: .; v_gene: TRBV7-8; j_gene: TRBJ1-3
CDR3aa: CASSGSYNEQFF; CDR3nt: TGTGCCAGTAGCGGGAGTTACAATGAGCAGTTCTTC; d_gene: TRBD2; abundance: .; v_gene: TRBV7-9; j_gene: TRBJ2-1
CDR3aa: CASTKSRLAGGASTDTQYF; CDR3nt: TGTGCCAGTACCAAGTCGAGACTAGCGGGGGGCGCTAGCACAGATACGCAGTATTTT; d_gene: TRBD2; abundance: .; v_gene: TRBV19; j_gene: TRBJ2-3